These 2 T cell receptor beta chains share one sample of origin, sequenced in a study of tumor-infiltrating lymphocytes in primary liver carcinoma. With a constant-region primer, TCR beta cDNA was made from approximately 520 ng of total RNA. TCR beta libraries came from three nested multiplex PCR rounds using slightly modified ARM-PCR. TRBV1-TRBV30 forward primers paired with a C-beta reverse primer were used in the first two PCR rounds, which ran approximately 11 cycles each. TCRdb reprocessed the multiplex PCR reads with MiXCR, giving one entry per CDR3 protein. The sample lists about 99,000 distinct CDR3 sequences, about 70% occurring once. The study co-extracted DNA and RNA from around 20-30 mg of unsorted bulk tissue. The sequencing input was liver tumor tissue from sampling region 5. Subset indicated: tumor region T5, tumor centre. These TCRs come from an older woman with primary liver carcinoma and hepatitis B virus infection.

In the case of this clonotype: A much larger clone lies one base from this, so it may be a read error. The V call is TRBV7-3, the J call TRBJ1-1, with D hard to call. CDR1 and CDR2 (germline): SGHTA, FQGTGA. This CDR3 has 13 residues. The chain's CDR3 is CASSFQVNNEAFF. Written as DNA, the CDR3 is TGTGCCAGCAGCTTCCAGGTGAACAATGAAGCTTTCTTT.

Of note for this clonotype: The junction does not match germline at one end; this may be a read error. The rearrangement joins TRBV6-5 to TRBJ1-2, with D perhaps TRBD1 (5 bases). The CDR3 is made up of 14 amino acids. Germline CDR1 MNHEY, CDR2 SVGAGI. CDR3 coding DNA: TGTGCCAGCTGTAAGCAGGGACCTCAATATGGCTACATCTTC. This codes for CASCKQGPQYGYIF.